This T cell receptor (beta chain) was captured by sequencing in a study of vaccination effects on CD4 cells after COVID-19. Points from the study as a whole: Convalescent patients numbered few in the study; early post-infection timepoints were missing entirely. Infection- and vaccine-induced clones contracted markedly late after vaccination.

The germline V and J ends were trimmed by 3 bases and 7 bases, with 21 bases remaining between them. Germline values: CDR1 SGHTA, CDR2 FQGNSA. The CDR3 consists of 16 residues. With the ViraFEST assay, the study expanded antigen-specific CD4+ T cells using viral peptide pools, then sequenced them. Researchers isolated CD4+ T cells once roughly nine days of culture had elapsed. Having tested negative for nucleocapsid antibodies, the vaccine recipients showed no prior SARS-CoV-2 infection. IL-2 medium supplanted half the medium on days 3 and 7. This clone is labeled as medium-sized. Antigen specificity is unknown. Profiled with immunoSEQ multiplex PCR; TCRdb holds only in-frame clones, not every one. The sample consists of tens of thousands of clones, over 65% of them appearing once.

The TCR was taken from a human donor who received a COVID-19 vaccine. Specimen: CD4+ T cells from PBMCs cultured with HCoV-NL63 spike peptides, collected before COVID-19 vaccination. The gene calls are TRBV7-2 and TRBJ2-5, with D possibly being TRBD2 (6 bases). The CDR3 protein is CASSLLTGTVMWTQYF. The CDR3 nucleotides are TGTGCCAGCAGCTTGTTGACCGGGACTGTCATGTGGACCCAGTACTTC.